The rows below give T cell receptor beta chains drawn from one sample of a study of blood T cell repertoires in COVID-19. The data were produced by immunoSEQ multiplex PCR, yet TCRdb's version contains in-frame clones alone and is incomplete. The table includes 200,000 to 250,000 clones, 80% to 85% detected once. The sequenced material came from peripheral blood. These receptors all stem from a woman over 75 with COVID-19, enrolled during active disease. Both conserved end residues are part of each CDR3. D genes are given only for firm matches. Rows may omit the clone size; those that give it use once, few, many or a size class.

clone_size j_call d_call v_call cdr3_nt cdr3_aa
. TRBJ2-3 . TRBV30 TGTGCCTGGAGTCCGGGACTCTATACGCAGTATTTT CAWSPGLYTQYF
. TRBJ1-5 TRBD1 TRBV7-8 TGTGCCAGCAGCTCCAAAATCGGGACAGGGGATCAGCCCCAGCATTTT CASSSKIGTGDQPQHF
. TRBJ1-1 . TRBV5-4 TGTGCCAGCAGCTTATTGGGAGGAAGGATAGCTGAAGCTTTCTTT CASSLLGGRIAEAFF
. TRBJ2-3 . TRBV29-1 TGCAGCAGTTTTTGGGCCACAGATACGCAGTATTTT CSSFWATDTQYF
. TRBJ2-7 TRBD1 TRBV5-1 TGCGCCAGCAGTTTCACAGGGGGCTACGAGCAGTACTTC CASSFTGGYEQYF
once TRBJ2-7 . TRBV28 TGTGCCAGCAGTTTAGGCGGGGCTACCTACGAGCAGTACTTC CASSLGGATYEQYF
once TRBJ1-6 TRBD1 TRBV7-2 TGTGCCAGCAGCTTAGCGGGACAGGCGGCCTCAGGGTCACCCCTCCACTTT CASSLAGQAASGSPLHF
few TRBJ2-1 TRBD2 TRBV7-9 TGTGCCAGCTCCTCGGGGGGGGAGCAGTTCTTC CASSSGGEQFF
. TRBJ1-1 TRBD1 TRBV18 TGTGCCAGCTCACTCTACCGGGACAGCCCTCTCTTT CASSLYRDSPLF
. TRBJ1-1 TRBD1 TRBV19 TGTGCCACCAAACGGGCAGGGGGATGGGAGCCTGCTTTCTTT CATKRAGGWEPAFF
. TRBJ2-7 TRBD2 TRBV6-5 TGTGCCAGCAGCACTAACGGGAGGGCCCAGGGTAAGCAGTACTTC CASSTNGRAQGKQYF
. TRBJ1-4 . TRBV6-1 TGTGCCAGCAGTGAGCCAGGATGGGATGAAAAACTGTTTTTT CASSEPGWDEKLFF
. TRBJ1-1 . TRBV30 TGTGCCTGGCTCCCCCTTTATGACACTGAAGCTTTCTTT CAWLPLYDTEAFF
. TRBJ1-4 . TRBV27 TGTGCCAGCAGTATATCCCGGGGGACCTCGATTGCAACTAATGAAAAACTGTTTTTT CASSISRGTSIATNEKLFF
. TRBJ1-2 . TRBV7-8 TGTGCCAGCAGCTTAGCGCAGGCGGGAACATATGGCTACACCTTC CASSLAQAGTYGYTF
. TRBJ2-7 TRBD2 TRBV28 TGTGCCAGCAGTTTTTTGGGGACTAGCTCATACGAGCAGTACTTC CASSFLGTSSYEQYF
few TRBJ1-2 . TRBV7-2 TGTGCCAGCAGCCCGCCGGAGAAGGCAACCTATGGCTACACCTTC CASSPPEKATYGYTF
. TRBJ1-2 . TRBV7-2 TGTGCCAGCAGCATTAACCGCGGCTATGGCTACACCTTC CASSINRGYGYTF
. TRBJ1-2 . TRBV5-1 TGCGCCAGCAGCTTTGGGGACTTTGGAGGCTACACCTTC CASSFGDFGGYTF
. TRBJ1-4 . TRBV4-1 TGCGCCAGCAGCCAAGAGGGGGGATTAACTAATGAAAAACTGTTTTTT CASSQEGGLTNEKLFF
. TRBJ2-1 . TRBV2 TGTGCCAGCAGTGAAGCAGGGGTCCTGGGGTTCTTC CASSEAGVLGFF
. TRBJ1-5 . TRBV6-2/TRBV6-3 TGTGCCAGCAGTTATGGTCGGACAGACAGTCAGCCCCAGCATTTT CASSYGRTDSQPQHF
. TRBJ1-5 TRBD1 TRBV28 TGTGCCAGCCTAGGGACAGGGGGCGGTAGCAATCAGCCCCAGCATTTT CASLGTGGGSNQPQHF
. TRBJ1-1 . TRBV6-5 TGTGCCAGCAGTTACACAGATTTGAACACTGAAGCTTTCTTT CASSYTDLNTEAFF
few TRBJ2-2 . TRBV5-4 TGTGCCAGCAGCTTGGGAAGCGAGGGGGAGCTGTTTTTT CASSLGSEGELFF
. TRBJ2-7 TRBD2 TRBV19 TGTGCCAGTAGTATGAGGGCCAGCGGGGGCTACGAGCAGTACTTC CASSMRASGGYEQYF
few TRBJ2-1 . TRBV11-2 TGTGCCAGCAGCTTAGTCCCCCGTGGGCGACAGTTCTTC CASSLVPRGRQFF
. TRBJ2-7 . TRBV25-1 TGTGCCAGCAGTGACGGTACAGGTTTACTGCGCTTC CASSDGTGLLRF
. TRBJ1-2 TRBD1 TRBV2 TGTGCCATATCAGGGGGGAACTATGGCTACACCTTC CAISGGNYGYTF
. TRBJ2-6 TRBD1 TRBV18 TGTGCCAGCTCACCACCGGACAGGGGCCCTGGGGCCAACGTCCTGACTTTC CASSPPDRGPGANVLTF
. TRBJ2-7 TRBD1 TRBV6-5 TGTGCCAGCAGTTACCTACGACAGGGATTAAGCGAGCAGTACTTC CASSYLRQGLSEQYF
. TRBJ1-1 . TRBV6-6 TGTGCCAGCAGCCCAGTGGGGGGTGTGACTGAAGCTTTCTTT CASSPVGGVTEAFF
. TRBJ1-2 TRBD1 TRBV6-4 TGTGCCAGCAGTGAATCTGACAGGGCTGGCTACACCTTC CASSESDRAGYTF
. TRBJ1-5 TRBD1 TRBV28 TGTGCCAGCATCCTAGGGACAGGGAGCCAGCCCCAGCATTTT CASILGTGSQPQHF
. TRBJ2-4 . TRBV27 TGTGCCAGCAGTTTCGGGGGTCTAGCCAAAAACATTCAGTACTTC CASSFGGLAKNIQYF
. TRBJ2-4 . TRBV3-1/TRBV3-2 TGTGCCAGCAGCCCGGAGTTAGCCAAAAACATTCAGTACTTC CASSPELAKNIQYF
. TRBJ2-7 TRBD1 TRBV10-3 TGTGCCATCAGTAGCCGGGACAGGGGGGGCTACGAGCAGTACTTC CAISSRDRGGYEQYF
. TRBJ2-7 . TRBV19 TGTGCCAGTAGTATCGTTAGCGACCGTCCTTGGGACGAGCAGTACTTC CASSIVSDRPWDEQYF